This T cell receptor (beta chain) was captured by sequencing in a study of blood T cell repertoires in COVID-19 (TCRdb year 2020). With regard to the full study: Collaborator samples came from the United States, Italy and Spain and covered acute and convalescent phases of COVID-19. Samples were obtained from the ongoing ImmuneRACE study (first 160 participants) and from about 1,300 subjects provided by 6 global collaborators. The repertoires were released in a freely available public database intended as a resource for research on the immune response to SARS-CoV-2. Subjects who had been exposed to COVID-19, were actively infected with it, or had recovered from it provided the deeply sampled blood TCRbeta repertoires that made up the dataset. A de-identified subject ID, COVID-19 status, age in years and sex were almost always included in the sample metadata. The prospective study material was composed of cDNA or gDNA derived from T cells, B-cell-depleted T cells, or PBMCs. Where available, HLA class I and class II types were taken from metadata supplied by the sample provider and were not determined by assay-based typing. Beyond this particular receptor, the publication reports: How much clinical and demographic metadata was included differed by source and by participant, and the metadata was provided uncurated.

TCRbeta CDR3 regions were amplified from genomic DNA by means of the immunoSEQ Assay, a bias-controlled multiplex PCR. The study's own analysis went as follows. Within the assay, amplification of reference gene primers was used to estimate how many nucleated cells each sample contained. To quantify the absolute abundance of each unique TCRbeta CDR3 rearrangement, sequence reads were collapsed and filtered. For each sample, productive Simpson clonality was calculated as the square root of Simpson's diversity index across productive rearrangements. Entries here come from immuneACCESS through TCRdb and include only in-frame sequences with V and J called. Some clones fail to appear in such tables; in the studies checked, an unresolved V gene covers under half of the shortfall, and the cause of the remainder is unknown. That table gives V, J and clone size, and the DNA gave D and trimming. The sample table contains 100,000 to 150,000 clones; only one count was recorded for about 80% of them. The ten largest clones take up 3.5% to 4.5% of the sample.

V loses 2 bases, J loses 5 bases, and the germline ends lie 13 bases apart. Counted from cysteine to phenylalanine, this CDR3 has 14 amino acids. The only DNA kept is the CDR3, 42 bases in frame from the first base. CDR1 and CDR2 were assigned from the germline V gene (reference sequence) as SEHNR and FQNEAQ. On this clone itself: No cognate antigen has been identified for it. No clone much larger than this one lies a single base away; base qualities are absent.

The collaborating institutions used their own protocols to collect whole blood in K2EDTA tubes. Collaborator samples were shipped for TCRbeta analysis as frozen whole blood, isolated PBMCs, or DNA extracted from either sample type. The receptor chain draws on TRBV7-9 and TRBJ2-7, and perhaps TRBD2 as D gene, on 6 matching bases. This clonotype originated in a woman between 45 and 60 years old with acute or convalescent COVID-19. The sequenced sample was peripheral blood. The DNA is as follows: TGTGCCAGCAGCTTACTGTCGGGAGACGACGAGCAGTACTTC. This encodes CASSLLSGDDEQYF.